This TCR beta chain emerged from a study of T cell responses to AZD1222 COVID-19 vaccine. The method was immunoSEQ multiplex PCR; TCRdb's version includes in-frame clones alone and lacks a portion of them. The data contain more than 150,000 clones, about 92% of them singletons. The CDR3 is 14 amino acids. Looked up from germline, CDR1 is LNHDA and CDR2 is SQIVND (reference sequence). Trimming removed 5 bases from V and 6 bases from J, with 14 bases in between. This sequence was found in an adult in good health. The rearrangement uses TRBV19 and TRBJ2-1; no clear D. This sample comprised peripheral blood, obtained on day 0 of AZD1222 vaccination. CDR3 DNA sequence: TGTGCCAGTAGTTTTTTAGGTGGGTCCAATGAGCAGTTCTTC. Encoded protein: CASSFLGGSNEQFF.